These 20 T cell receptor beta chains were all obtained from the same sample, sequenced in a study of response to subunit inactivated influenza vaccine listed by TCRdb under 2018. The receptor library was made with RT-PCR. Instrument on record: Illumina HiSeq 2500. TCRdb took the public reads, trimmed them with fastp at Q25, ran MiXCR for clone calling and kept in-frame beta chains. Records with the same CDR3 protein are collapsed into one entry carrying the most frequent genes and DNA. The sample includes hundreds of thousands of distinct CDR3 sequences, with over 9% observed a single time. Approximately 11% of the sample is in the top ten clones. The sample was also reused in another study, on T cells expressing NK-cell markers. That second publication adds: 5'RACE template switching, by which a universal primer site and unique molecular identifiers were added, was used to make TCR beta cDNA libraries.

The specimen comprised PBMCs from blood, sampled on the day of vaccination. Receptor source: a man aged 45-65 years who received an inactivated influenza vaccine. Donor details come from another sample of the same person, matched by shared clones.

This clonotype has a handful of counts. The chain recombines TRBV29-1 with TRBJ2-6, with 9 bases matching TRBD1. The CDR3 loop spans 16 amino acids. V dropped 1 base and J dropped 0; count of bases not matched to a gene: 1. CDR1 and CDR2 from the germline V gene are SQVTM and ANQGSEA. The DNA of the CDR3 is TGCAGCGTTGAAGGGGACAGGGACTCTGGGGCCAACGTCCTGACTTTC. Protein: CSVEGDRDSGANVLTF.

The V call is TRBV12-3 or TRBV12-4, the J call TRBJ2-3; D might be TRBD2 (5 bases). The CDR3 spans 14 residues. V lost 6 bases to trimming and J lost 0 bases, with 10 bases between them. This CDR3 reads CASSIQRSTDTQYF. CDR3 nucleotides: TGTGCCAGCAGCATCCAGCGGAGCACAGATACGCAGTATTTT.

The chain carries TRBV7-2 and TRBJ2-6; a possible D gene is TRBD2 (6 bases). V shed 3 bases and J shed 2 bases, with 11 bases lying between them. The CDR3 has 16 residues. Germline values: CDR1 SGHTA, CDR2 FQGNSA. Here the CDR3 reads CASSFVGGPGANVLTF. As DNA, the CDR3 is TGTGCCAGCAGCTTTGTGGGAGGTCCTGGGGCCAACGTCCTGACTTTC.

This clonotype was counted between two and nine times. CDR3 region: CSAGRGSSNQPQHF. CDR3 in DNA: TGCAGTGCTGGGCGGGGTTCTAGCAATCAGCCCCAGCATTTT. This rearrangement joins TRBV20-1 to TRBJ1-5; D not certain. Germline V gene lookup returns CDR1 DFQATT and CDR2 SNEGSKA (reference sequence). Trimming removed 5 bases from V and 0 bases from J, with 11 bases in between. The CDR3 extends over 14 amino acids.

This chain joins TRBV12-3 or TRBV12-4 and TRBJ2-1; D call uncertain. The CDR3 sequence is 12 residues long. The ends were cut back, 6 bases at V and 8 bases at J, with 11 bases in the middle. DNA for the CDR3: TGTGCCAGCAGGGCTAGAGTTTATGAGCAGTTCTTC. Its translation is CASRARVYEQFF.

The CDR3 DNA follows: TGTGCCAGCAGCGTAGTCGGAGTGGAGTGGGGGAATGAGCAGTTCTTC. Its translation is CASSVVGVEWGNEQFF. V gene TRBV9 combines with J gene TRBJ2-1; D possibly matches TRBD1 or TRBD2 (5 bases each). The V and J ends lost 0 bases and 7 bases respectively, with 17 bases between them. This CDR3 spans 16 amino acids. In germline, CDR1 is SGDLS, CDR2 YYNGEE.

This chain uses TRBV6-6 with TRBJ2-1, with 8 positions matching TRBD2. Per germline, CDR1 MNHNY and CDR2 SVGAGI (reference sequence). The CDR3 is made up of 13 amino acids. V shed 6 bases and J 7 bases; nucleotides not matched to a gene: 5. The CDR3 DNA sequence: TGTGCCAGCAGCTCTGGCGGGGGGAATGAGCAGTTCTTC. Translation: CASSSGGGNEQFF.

This clonotype was seen many times. Here the CDR3 reads CASSFFLSGQETQYF. The CDR3 coding sequence is TGTGCCAGCAGTTTTTTTCTGTCCGGACAAGAGACCCAGTACTTC. V usage is TRBV28 and J usage is TRBJ2-5; no reliable D call. V was clipped by 3 bases and J by 2 bases, with 13 bases between them. In germline, CDR1 is MDHEN, CDR2 SYDVKM. The CDR3 has 15 amino acids.

This chain uses TRBV28 with TRBJ1-3, with D maybe TRBD1 (5 bases). This CDR3 has 14 residues. Germline V lookup: CDR1 MDHEN, CDR2 SYDVKM. Trimming took off 3 bases at V and 8 bases at J, with 14 bases between the two ends. The CDR3 here is CASSLSGREDTIYF. In nucleotides, the CDR3 is TGTGCCAGCAGTTTGTCGGGACGAGAGGACACCATATATTTT.

The chain links TRBV5-1 to TRBJ1-1; possibly TRBD1 for D (6 bases). Germline assignment: CDR1 SGHRS and CDR2 YFSETQ. The CDR3 extends over 12 amino acids. V was pared by 0 bases and J by 10 bases, with 10 bases between. CDR3 in DNA: TGCGCCAGCAGCTTGGCAGAGGGGGTAGCTTTCTTT. Its translation is CASSLAEGVAFF. The entire variable domain, with the rest obtained from reference TRBV5-1 and TRBJ1-1, is as follows: KAGVTQTPRYLIKTRGQQVTLSCSPISGHRSVSWYQQTPGQGLQFLFEYFSETQRNKGNFPGRFSGRQFSNSRSEMNVSTLELGDSALYLCASSLAEGVAFFGQGTRLTVV.

In this sample, this clonotype turned up many times. The V and J genes are TRBV12-3 or TRBV12-4 and TRBJ2-7; D is ambiguous. The length of the CDR3 is 14 residues. Between the trimmed V and J ends, which lost 5 bases and 0 bases, there was a span of 11 bases. The CDR3 spells CASSRPRVSYEQYF. The CDR3 nucleotides are TGTGCCAGCAGTCGACCACGCGTCTCCTACGAGCAGTACTTC.

This clonotype occurred a few times. This chain links TRBV29-1 with TRBJ2-1; TRBD1 aligns across 7 bases. The CDR3 has 13 residues. The J segment lost 9 bases and the V segment lost 7 bases, leaving 12 bases of the junction unmatched. Looked up from germline, CDR1 is SQVTM and CDR2 is ANQGSEA. The CDR3: CSARFDRAGEQFF. CDR3 sequence (DNA): TGCAGCGCGCGATTTGACAGGGCAGGTGAGCAGTTCTTC.

This clonotype was counted only a few times. V is TRBV28 and J is TRBJ2-5; D unclear. The CDR3 is 16 residues long. Looked up from germline, CDR1 is MDHEN and CDR2 is SYDVKM. The V and J ends lost 3 bases and 5 bases respectively, with 19 bases between them. The CDR3 sequence: CASSFVERISRETQYF. The CDR3 DNA reads TGTGCCAGCAGTTTCGTAGAACGAATCTCCCGGGAGACCCAGTACTTC.

This chain connects TRBV18 to TRBJ2-7, with 9 bases lining up with TRBD1. Trimming took 5 bases from V and 7 from J; bases not matched to a gene: 12. The germline CDR1 and CDR2 sequences are KGHSH and LQKENI. This CDR3 spans 15 amino acids. The CDR3 region is CASSTTGTGTIEQYF. The CDR3 DNA is TGTGCCAGCTCAACAACCGGGACAGGGACTATAGAGCAGTACTTC.

This rearrangement joins TRBV5-1 to TRBJ2-7, with D possibly being TRBD2 (6 bases). The germline gives CDR1 SGHRS, CDR2 YFSETQ. The V end lost 6 bases, the J end lost 0 bases, and 13 bases lay between the germline ends. The CDR3 is 14 residues long. The CDR3 region has the DNA TGCGCCAGCATGGAGGGAGGCAGCTCCTACGAGCAGTACTTC. This encodes CASMEGGSSYEQYF.

Here the CDR3 DNA reads TGTGCCAGCAGTTACGAGGCACAAAACTACGAGCAGTACTTC. This sequence encodes CASSYEAQNYEQYF. The chain links TRBV6-5 to TRBJ2-7; D call uncertain. The germline gives CDR1 MNHEY, CDR2 SVGAGI. V lost 2 bases, J lost 3 bases, and 11 bases lay in between. This CDR3 has 14 amino acids.

This clonotype was seen at least ten times. J is TRBJ2-7 and V is TRBV11-2; 8 bases map to TRBD2. CDR1 and CDR2 (germline): SGHAT, FQNNGV. This CDR3 comprises 17 residues. The J segment lost 3 bases and the V segment lost 6 bases, leaving 16 bases of the junction unmatched. The CDR3 here is CASRGHYELAGFYEQYF. As DNA, the CDR3 is TGTGCCAGCAGGGGCCATTATGAGCTAGCGGGTTTCTACGAGCAGTACTTC.

The V call is TRBV20-1, the J call TRBJ2-3; D gene ambiguous. From germline, CDR1 is DFQATT and CDR2 SNEGSKA (reference sequence). V lost 6 bases and J lost 2, with 9 bases in between. This CDR3 is 12 amino acids long. CDR3 amino acids: CSAGEYTDTQYF. CDR3 bases: TGCAGTGCAGGCGAGTACACAGATACGCAGTATTTT.

This clonotype turned up a few times. The chain couples TRBV5-1 to TRBJ1-1; D perhaps matches TRBD1 (6 bases). The length of the CDR3 is 13 residues. Trimming stripped 4 bases from V and 6 bases from J, with 13 bases between. Germline-derived CDR1 and CDR2 are SGHRS and YFSETQ. The CDR3 DNA reads TGCGCCAGCAGCCTGGGACAATCTGCTGAAGCTTTCTTT. Its translation is CASSLGQSAEAFF.

V and J are TRBV14 and TRBJ1-2, with unresolved D. Germline-derived CDR1 and CDR2 are SGHDN and FVKESK. There are 14 residues in the CDR3. V was shortened by 1 base and J by 8 bases, with 14 bases between the two germline ends. The CDR3 nucleotides read TGTGCCAGCAGCCAAGTGTCCACCACCGGGGGCTACACCTTC. Protein sequence: CASSQVSTTGGYTF.